These 29 T cell receptor beta chains came from one sample sequenced in a study of the immune and genomic landscape of osteosarcoma. Poor-prognosis osteosarcoma patients supplied post-treatment primary, local recurrence and metastasis tumor specimens. Produced via immunoSEQ multiplex PCR; TCRdb's table is partial and in-frame only. The table shows about 5,100 clones, with just over 75% occurring only once. The sample was osteosarcoma tumor tissue from the lung. All receptors come from a human donor with osteosarcoma.

The gene calls are TRBV6-5 and TRBJ2-7; D not certain. Germline V gene sequence: CDR1 MNHEY, CDR2 SVGAGI. This CDR3 comprises 15 residues. Trimming removed 2 bases at V and 2 bases at J, with 13 bases between. The CDR3 here is CASSYEHTLPYEQYF. DNA for the CDR3: TGTGCCAGCAGTTACGAGCACACCCTACCCTACGAGCAGTACTTC.

This sequence joins TRBV7-9 and TRBJ2-3; D gene ambiguous. This CDR3 has 14 residues. V dropped 5 bases and J dropped 2 bases, with 11 bases sitting between them. The germline CDR1 and CDR2 sequences are SEHNR and FQNEAQ (reference sequence). In DNA, the CDR3 is TGTGCCAGCAGCCGAAATAGTGACACAGATACGCAGTATTTT. Translating it yields CASSRNSDTDTQYF. Based on the CDR3 plus reference TRBV7-9 and TRBJ2-3, the full variable domain is DTGVSQNPRHKITKRGQNVTFRCDPISEHNRLYWYRQTLGQGPEFLTYFQNEAQLEKSRLLSDRFSAERPKGSFSTLEIQRTEQGDSAMYLCASSRNSDTDTQYFGPGTRLTVL.

V usage is TRBV5-1 and J usage is TRBJ2-5; D remains unclear. There are 15 residues in the CDR3. CDR1 and CDR2 (germline): SGHRS, YFSETQ. Trimming took 3 bases from V and 2 from J, leaving 14 bases between them. CDR3 sequence reads: CASSSQVGAQETQYF. The CDR3 bases are TGCGCCAGCAGCTCCCAAGTGGGTGCACAAGAGACCCAGTACTTC.

V gene TRBV6-1 combines with J gene TRBJ2-5; 9 bases align to TRBD2. CDR1 is MNHNS, CDR2 SASEGT, per germline. The V gene end was trimmed by 11 bases and the J gene end by 3 bases; junction bases not matched to a gene: 10. The CDR3 length is 14 residues. As DNA, the CDR3 is TGTGCCGCCCCGACTAGCGGCATCAAAGAGACCCAGTACTTC. This translates into CAAPTSGIKETQYF.

This clone was seen a few times. CDR3: CASSPQGNHGGYTF. The CDR3 DNA reads TGTGCCAGCAGCCCCCAGGGGAACCACGGGGGCTACACCTTC. The V and J genes are TRBV7-2 and TRBJ1-2, with a weak D call TRBD1 (6 bases). CDR3 length: 14 residues. V lost 5 bases, J lost 8 bases, and 18 bases lay in between. From germline, CDR1 is SGHTA and CDR2 FQGNSA. Based on the CDR3 plus reference TRBV7-2 and TRBJ1-2, the full variable domain is GAGVSQSPSNKVTEKGKDVELRCDPISGHTALYWYRQSLGQGLEFLIYFQGNSAPDKSGLPSDRFSAERTGGSVSTLTIQRTQQEDSAVYLCASSPQGNHGGYTFGSGTRLTVV.

The genes are TRBV7-9 and TRBJ2-2; 8 positions match TRBD2. The germline gives CDR1 SEHNR, CDR2 FQNEAQ (reference sequence). The CDR3 sequence is 14 residues long. After removal of 5 bases from V and 5 bases from J, the junction contained 4 bases not matched to a gene. CDR3 bases: TGTGCCAGCAGCCTCTCTAGCGGGACCGGGGAGCTGTTTTTT. This encodes CASSLSSGTGELFF.

The chain combines TRBV12-5 with TRBJ1-3; D not certain. The germline V gene encodes CDR1 LGHNT and CDR2 FRNRAP. V was shortened by 1 base and J by 0 bases, with 19 bases between the two germline ends. CDR3 length: 19 residues. Written as DNA, the CDR3 is TGTGCTAGTGGTTTGGCCCCCTTCCTCTTTCCCAGCTCTGGAAACACCATATATTTT. This encodes CASGLAPFLFPSSGNTIYF. Filled out from reference TRBV12-5 and TRBJ1-3, the complete variable domain reads DARVTQTPRHKVTEMGQEVTMRCQPILGHNTVFWYRQTMMQGLELLAYFRNRAPLDDSGMPKDRFSAEMPDATLATLKIQPSEPRDSAVYFCASGLAPFLFPSSGNTIYFGEGSWLTVV.

There are a few counts of this clone. This rearrangement joins TRBV7-8 to TRBJ1-2; TRBD1 matches 9 bases. CDR3 length: 15 amino acids. Germline lookup yields CDR1 SGHVS and CDR2 FQNEAQ. V was pared by 5 bases and J by 3 bases, with 7 bases of the junction left unmatched. CDR3 amino acids: CASSPDRGGHYGYTF. The CDR3 coding sequence is TGTGCCAGCAGCCCGGACAGGGGTGGCCACTATGGCTACACCTTC.

The chain employs TRBV4-2 and TRBJ1-1, with 8 bases fitting TRBD1. The CDR3 covers 16 residues. The V and J ends lost 4 bases and 0 bases, in that order; junction bases with no gene match: 7. Per the germline V gene, CDR1 is LGHNA and CDR2 is YNFKEQ. The CDR3 loop is CASSRGTGGMNTEAFF. The CDR3 DNA sequence: TGTGCCAGCAGCCGGGGGACAGGAGGCATGAACACTGAAGCTTTCTTT.

The chain recombines TRBV4-1 with TRBJ1-4; 9 nucleotides line up with TRBD1. The CDR3 consists of 14 residues. Germline lookup yields CDR1 MGHRA and CDR2 YSYEKL. J lost 8 bases, V lost 1 base, and 2 bases had no gene match. Here the CDR3 DNA reads TGCGCCAGCAGCCAAGGGACAGGGGCCGAAAAACTGTTTTTT. The encoded protein is CASSQGTGAEKLFF.

This chain joins TRBV12-5 and TRBJ2-1; 11 positions agree with TRBD2. Germline assignment: CDR1 LGHNT and CDR2 FRNRAP. The CDR3 has 17 amino acids. V lost 7 bases to trimming and J lost 4 bases; unmatched junction nucleotides: 12. CDR3 region: CASAPPGTSGTYNEQFF. Here the CDR3 DNA reads TGTGCTAGTGCCCCGCCGGGGACTAGCGGTACATACAATGAGCAGTTCTTC.

This chain's CDR3 is CASSFGTGFSEQFF. The CDR3 nucleotides read TGTGCCAGCAGTTTTGGGACAGGGTTTAGTGAGCAGTTCTTC. The rearrangement links TRBV27 to TRBJ2-1, with TRBD1 identical over 9 bases. CDR3 length equals 14 residues. The trim removed 3 bases at V and 9 bases at J, leaving 6 bases unmatched. Germline CDR1 reads MNHEY; CDR2 reads SMNVEV (reference sequence).

This rearrangement joins TRBV7-2 to TRBJ2-2; 7 bases fit TRBD2. CDR3 length equals 18 residues. V lost 1 base and J lost 5; bases outside the gene matches: 13. The germline gives CDR1 SGHTA, CDR2 FQGNSA. The CDR3 is CASSLVSRYGRRTGELFF. The DNA for the CDR3 is TGTGCCAGCAGCTTAGTATCACGGTACGGGAGGCGAACCGGGGAGCTGTTTTTT.

The chain carries TRBV7-9 and TRBJ2-1; D remains ambiguous. CDR3 length: 14 amino acids. V lost 5 bases and J 10 bases, leaving 18 bases between the germline ends. Germline lookup yields CDR1 SEHNR and CDR2 FQNEAQ (reference sequence). CDR3 nucleotide sequence: TGTGCCAGCAGCCCCCCGACCCGGTTCGTGGAGCAGTTCTTC. Translated, it gives CASSPPTRFVEQFF.

This chain uses TRBV18 with TRBJ1-4; no definite D call. Germline CDR1 reads KGHSH; CDR2 reads LQKENI. This CDR3 contains 14 residues. The V end was cut by 0 bases, the J end by 8 bases, with 10 bases between. For the CDR3, the DNA is TGTGCCAGCTCACCACCTTCAGGCCAAGAAAAACTGTTTTTT. Translation: CASSPPSGQEKLFF. The whole variable domain, remainder taken from reference TRBV18 and TRBJ1-4, is NAGVMQNPRHLVRRRGQEARLRCSPMKGHSHVYWYRQLPEEGLKFMVYLQKENIIDESGMPKERFSAEFPKEGPSILRIQQVVRGDSAAYFCASSPPSGQEKLFFGSGTQLSVL.

With respect to this clone: Germline and junction disagree at one end, which may indicate a read error. The V call is TRBV5-4, the J call TRBJ2-6; D is unresolved. Germline CDR1 reads SGHNT; CDR2 reads YYREEE (reference sequence). The CDR3 extends over 17 amino acids. The CDR3 here is CASYKLYQTKSGQRPDF. CDR3 nucleotide sequence: TGTGCCAGCTATAAGCTCTACCAGACAAAGTCGGGCCAACGTCCTGATTTC.

V is TRBV11-2 and J is TRBJ2-2; no reliable D call. Trimming cost V 1 base and J 3 bases, with 12 bases left between them. CDR3 length: 16 amino acids. Germline assignment: CDR1 SGHAT and CDR2 FQNNGV. CDR3 region: CASSLGSYADTGELFF. CDR3 DNA sequence: TGTGCCAGCAGCTTAGGATCTTATGCGGACACCGGGGAGCTGTTTTTT.

This clone has a single count. This chain connects TRBV7-2 to TRBJ2-3; 8 positions match TRBD2. V lost 2 bases, J lost 4 bases, and 8 bases stayed unmatched. The CDR3 runs 16 residues. Germline values: CDR1 SGHTA, CDR2 FQGNSA. The CDR3 bases are TGTGCCAGCAGCTTATCTAGCGGGTGGGGCCCAGATACGCAGTATTTT. This translates into CASSLSSGWGPDTQYF.

By share, this clone counts as large (0.1 to 1%). The chain couples TRBV27 to TRBJ2-7, with 8 bases fitting TRBD2. The V gene end was trimmed by 4 bases and the J gene end by 9 bases; junction bases not matched to a gene: 8. The CDR3 is 13 amino acids. CDR1 and CDR2 from the germline V gene are MNHEY and SMNVEV (reference sequence). The CDR3 spells CASSSASGGGQYF. The CDR3 region has the DNA TGTGCCAGCAGTTCGGCATCCGGGGGGGGGCAGTACTTC.

The J gene is TRBJ2-7, the V gene TRBV4-2; D possibly matches TRBD1 or TRBD2 (5 bases each). The V gene's germline CDR1 is LGHNA and CDR2 YNFKEQ. The V end lost 4 bases, the J end lost 3 bases, and 13 bases lay between the germline ends. The CDR3 is made up of 14 amino acids. This chain's CDR3 is CASSLETGGYEQYF. The DNA for the CDR3 is TGTGCCAGCAGCCTAGAGACTGGGGGCTACGAGCAGTACTTC.

On this clone: One junction end does not reproduce the germline sequence, and a read error may be involved. The genes are TRBV7-7 and TRBJ1-6, with 7 nucleotides matching TRBD1. CDR3 length: 14 residues. Germline loops: CDR1 SSHAT, CDR2 FNYEAQ (reference sequence). The CDR3 sequence: CASSLGDRDSPLHF. The CDR3 bases are TGTGCTAGCAGCTTAGGTGACAGGGATTCACCCCTCCACTTT. Full variable domain (rest looked up from reference TRBV7-7 and TRBJ1-6): GAGVSQSPRYKVTKRGQDVTLRCDPISSHATLYWYQQALGQGPEFLTYFNYEAQPDKSGLPSDRFSAERPEGSISTLTIQRTEQRDSAMYRCASSLGDRDSPLHFGNGTRLTVT.

About this clone: Additional DNA sequences in this sample encode the identical CDR3. The V gene is TRBV18, the J gene TRBJ2-2; TRBD1 aligns across 8 bases. V was pared by 0 bases and J by 1 base, with 1 base of the junction left unmatched. CDR3 size: 16 residues. Per germline, CDR1 KGHSH and CDR2 LQKENI. This chain's CDR3 is CASSPPTGGNTGELFF. The CDR3 DNA sequence: TGTGCCAGCTCACCACCAACAGGGGGGAACACCGGGGAGCTGTTTTTT.

The rearrangement links TRBV5-1 to TRBJ1-1; possible D gene TRBD1, 6 bases. With 4 bases removed from V and 4 bases from J, the gap between germline ends came to 14 bases. Germline CDR1 SGHRS, CDR2 YFSETQ. There are 14 residues in the CDR3. The CDR3 sequence: CASSATTGPTEAFF. The CDR3 DNA is TGCGCCAGCAGCGCGACAACAGGGCCCACTGAAGCTTTCTTT.

The CDR3 reads CASSLWPSGTDTQYF. CDR3 nucleotide sequence: TGCGCCAGCAGCTTGTGGCCTAGCGGCACAGATACGCAGTATTTT. The rearrangement uses TRBV5-1 and TRBJ2-3; D perhaps matches TRBD2 (6 bases). Per germline, CDR1 SGHRS and CDR2 YFSETQ. V lost 1 base, J lost 1 base, and 10 bases lay in between. The CDR3 extends over 15 amino acids.

In DNA form, the CDR3 reads TGTGCCATCAGTGAGGGGACTAGGGGAAACTACAATGAGCAGTTCTTC. Its protein product is CAISEGTRGNYNEQFF. The J gene is TRBJ2-1, the V gene TRBV10-3, with 8 bases identical to TRBD2. In germline, CDR1 is ENHRY, CDR2 SYGVKD. This CDR3 is 16 amino acids long. Unmatched junction bases numbered 6, after V lost 2 bases and J lost 3 bases.

The gene calls are TRBV10-1 and TRBJ2-3; no clear D. In germline, CDR1 is WNHNN, CDR2 SYGVQD (reference sequence). Trimming took off 2 bases at V and 0 bases at J, with 9 bases between the two ends. The CDR3 length is 15 residues. For the CDR3, the DNA is TGCGCCAGCAGTGAGGGGGAACCTAGCACAGATACGCAGTATTTT. Protein sequence: CASSEGEPSTDTQYF.

The chain recombines TRBV30 with TRBJ1-2; possible D gene TRBD1, 5 bases. Deletions cut 0 bases from V and 4 bases from J, with 9 bases between. The germline gives CDR1 GTSNPN, CDR2 SVGIG (reference sequence). The CDR3 is 13 amino acids. The CDR3 coding sequence is TGTGCCTGGAGTGTAACGGGACCCTATGGCTACACCTTC. This sequence encodes CAWSVTGPYGYTF.

The J gene is TRBJ2-5, the V gene TRBV4-2; D perhaps matches TRBD2 (6 bases). Germline CDR1 LGHNA, CDR2 YNFKEQ. The CDR3 sequence is 15 residues long. Trimming took 7 bases from V and 3 from J, leaving 18 bases between them. The CDR3 DNA reads TGTGCCAGCACCCCCTCGCGGGGAATTAAAGAGACCCAGTACTTC. It encodes CASTPSRGIKETQYF.

This clone was seen more than once but under ten times. This chain uses TRBV19 with TRBJ1-5; no clear D. The CDR3 contains 12 residues. The V end lost 10 bases, the J end lost 5 bases, and 12 bases lay between the germline ends. The V gene's germline CDR1 is LNHDA and CDR2 SQIVND (reference sequence). The CDR3 DNA is TGTGCCACCAGTAATCAGGATCAGCCCCAGCATTTT. Encoded protein: CATSNQDQPQHF.